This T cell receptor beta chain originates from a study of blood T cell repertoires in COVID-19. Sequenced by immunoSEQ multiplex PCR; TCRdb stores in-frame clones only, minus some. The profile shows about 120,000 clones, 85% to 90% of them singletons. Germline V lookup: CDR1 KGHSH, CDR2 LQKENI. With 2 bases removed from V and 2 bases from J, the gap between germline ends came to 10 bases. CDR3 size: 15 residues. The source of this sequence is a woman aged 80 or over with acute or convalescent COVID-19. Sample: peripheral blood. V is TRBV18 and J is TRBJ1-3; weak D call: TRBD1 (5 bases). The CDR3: CASSPGALPGNTIYF. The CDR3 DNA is TGTGCCAGCTCACCAGGGGCGCTACCTGGAAACACCATATATTTT.